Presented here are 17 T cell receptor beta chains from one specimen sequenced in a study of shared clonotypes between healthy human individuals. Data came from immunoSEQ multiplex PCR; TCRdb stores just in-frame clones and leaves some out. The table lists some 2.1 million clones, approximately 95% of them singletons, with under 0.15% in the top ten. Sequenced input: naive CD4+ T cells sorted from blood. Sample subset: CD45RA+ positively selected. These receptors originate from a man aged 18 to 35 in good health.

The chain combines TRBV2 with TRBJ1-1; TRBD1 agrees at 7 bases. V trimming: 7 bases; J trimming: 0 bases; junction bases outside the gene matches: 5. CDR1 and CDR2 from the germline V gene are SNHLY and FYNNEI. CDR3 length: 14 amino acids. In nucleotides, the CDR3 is TGTGCCAGCACTGCTGGACAGGTGAACACTGAAGCTTTCTTT. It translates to CASTAGQVNTEAFF.

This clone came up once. As DNA, the CDR3 is TGCGCCAGCAGAACTTACTCGAGCGACTACGAGCAGTACTTC. It encodes CASRTYSSDYEQYF. The J gene is TRBJ2-7, the V gene TRBV5-1, with D unclear. CDR1 and CDR2 (germline): SGHRS, YFSETQ. The CDR3 runs to 14 residues. The V end lost 5 bases, the J end lost 3 bases, and 15 bases lay between the germline ends.

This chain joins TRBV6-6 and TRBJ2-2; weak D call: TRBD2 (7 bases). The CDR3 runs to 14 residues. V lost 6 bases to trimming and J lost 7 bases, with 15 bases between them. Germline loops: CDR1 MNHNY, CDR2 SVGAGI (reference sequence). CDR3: CASRSGTIGGELFF. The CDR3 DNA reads TGTGCCAGCAGAAGCGGGACAATAGGCGGGGAGCTGTTTTTT.

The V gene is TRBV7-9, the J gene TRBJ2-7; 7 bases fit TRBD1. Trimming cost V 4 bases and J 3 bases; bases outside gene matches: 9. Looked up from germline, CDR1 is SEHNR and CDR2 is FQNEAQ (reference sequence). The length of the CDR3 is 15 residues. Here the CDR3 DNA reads TGTGCCAGCAGCTCCTTTACAGGGGCCATCTACGAGCAGTACTTC. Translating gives CASSSFTGAIYEQYF.

Here the CDR3 DNA reads TGCAGCGTCCAGACCCAGTCTGGAAACACCATATATTTT. As protein: CSVQTQSGNTIYF. The chain carries TRBV29-1 and TRBJ1-3; D is uncertain. Trimming cost V 6 bases and J 1 base, with 10 bases left between them. The CDR3 sequence is 13 residues long. Per germline, CDR1 SQVTM and CDR2 ANQGSEA. Together with reference TRBV29-1 and TRBJ1-3, the CDR3 gives the full variable domain: SAVISQKPSRDICQRGTSLTIQCQVDSQVTMMFWYRQQPGQSLTLIATANQGSEATYESGFVIDKFPISRPNLTFSTLTVSNMSPEDSSIYLCSVQTQSGNTIYFGEGSWLTVV.

The CDR3 DNA sequence: TGTGCCAGCCTGAAACAACTACAGAACACTGAAGCTTTCTTT. Its protein product is CASLKQLQNTEAFF. J is TRBJ1-1 and V is TRBV7-9; the D is unclear. The V end was cut by 8 bases, the J end by 1 base, with 14 bases between. The CDR3 has 14 residues. CDR1 is SEHNR and CDR2 is FQNEAQ in the germline V gene (reference sequence).

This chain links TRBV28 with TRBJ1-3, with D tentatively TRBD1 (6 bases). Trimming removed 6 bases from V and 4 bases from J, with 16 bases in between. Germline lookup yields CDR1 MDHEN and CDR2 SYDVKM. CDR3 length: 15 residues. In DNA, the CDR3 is TGTGCCAGCAGCCTACTTCAGGGGTCCGGAAACACCATATATTTT. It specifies CASSLLQGSGNTIYF.

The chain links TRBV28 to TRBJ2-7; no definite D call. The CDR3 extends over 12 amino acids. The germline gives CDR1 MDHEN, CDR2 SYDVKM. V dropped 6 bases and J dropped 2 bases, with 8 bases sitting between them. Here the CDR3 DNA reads TGTGCCAGCAGCTCCGCCACCTACGAGCAGTACTTC. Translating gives CASSSATYEQYF.

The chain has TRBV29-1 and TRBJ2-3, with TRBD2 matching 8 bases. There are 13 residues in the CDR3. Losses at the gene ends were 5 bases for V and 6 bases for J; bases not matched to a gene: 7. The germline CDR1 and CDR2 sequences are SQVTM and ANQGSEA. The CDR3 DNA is TGCAGCGTTCGAGCGGGAGTGGGGGATACGCAGTATTTT. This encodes CSVRAGVGDTQYF.

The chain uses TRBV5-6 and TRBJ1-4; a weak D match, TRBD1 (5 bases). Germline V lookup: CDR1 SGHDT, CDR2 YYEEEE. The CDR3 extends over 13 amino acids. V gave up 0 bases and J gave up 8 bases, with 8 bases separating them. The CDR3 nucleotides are TGTGCCAGCAGCTTGGGGGACGTAGAAAAACTGTTTTTT. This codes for CASSLGDVEKLFF.

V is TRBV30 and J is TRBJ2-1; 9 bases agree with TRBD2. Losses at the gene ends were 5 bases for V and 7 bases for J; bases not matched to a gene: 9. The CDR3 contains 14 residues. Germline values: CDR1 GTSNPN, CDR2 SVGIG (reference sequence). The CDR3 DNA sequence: TGTGCCTGGGCCCTTAGCGGGAGTTTTAATGAGCAGTTCTTC. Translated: CAWALSGSFNEQFF.

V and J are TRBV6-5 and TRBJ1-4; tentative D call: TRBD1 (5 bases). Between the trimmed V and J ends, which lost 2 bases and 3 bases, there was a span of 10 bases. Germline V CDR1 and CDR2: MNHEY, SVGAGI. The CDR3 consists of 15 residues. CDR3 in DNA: TGTGCCAGCAGTTACGGGCGGGGCCCTAATGAAAAACTGTTTTTT. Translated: CASSYGRGPNEKLFF.

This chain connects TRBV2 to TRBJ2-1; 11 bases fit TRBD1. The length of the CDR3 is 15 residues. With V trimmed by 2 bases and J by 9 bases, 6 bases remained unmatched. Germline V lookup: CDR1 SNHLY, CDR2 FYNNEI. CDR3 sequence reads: CASSERGQGVGEQFF. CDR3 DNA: TGTGCCAGCAGTGAACGGGGACAGGGGGTCGGTGAGCAGTTCTTC.

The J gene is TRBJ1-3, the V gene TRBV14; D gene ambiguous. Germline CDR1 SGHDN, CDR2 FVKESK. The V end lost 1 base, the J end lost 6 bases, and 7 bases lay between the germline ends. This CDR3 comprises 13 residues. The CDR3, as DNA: TGTGCCAGCAGCCAAGGTCCGGAAAACACCATATATTTT. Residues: CASSQGPENTIYF.

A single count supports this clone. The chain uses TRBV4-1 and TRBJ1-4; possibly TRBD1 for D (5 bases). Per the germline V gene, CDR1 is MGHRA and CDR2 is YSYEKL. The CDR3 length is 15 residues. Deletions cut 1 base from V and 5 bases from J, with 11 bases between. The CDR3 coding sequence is TGCGCCAGCAGCCAAGTGGGGGTCCCCAATGAAAAACTGTTTTTT. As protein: CASSQVGVPNEKLFF.

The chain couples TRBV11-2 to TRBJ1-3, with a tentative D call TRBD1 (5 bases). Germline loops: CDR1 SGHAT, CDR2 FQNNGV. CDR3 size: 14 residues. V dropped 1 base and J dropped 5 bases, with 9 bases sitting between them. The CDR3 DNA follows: TGTGCCAGCAGCTTAGGACAGATGAGAAACACCATATATTTT. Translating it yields CASSLGQMRNTIYF.

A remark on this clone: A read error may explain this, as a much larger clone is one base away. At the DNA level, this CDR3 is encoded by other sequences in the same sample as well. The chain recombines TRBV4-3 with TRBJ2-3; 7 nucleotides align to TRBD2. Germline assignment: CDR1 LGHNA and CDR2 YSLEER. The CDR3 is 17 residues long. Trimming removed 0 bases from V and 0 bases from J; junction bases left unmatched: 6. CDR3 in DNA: TGCGCCAGCAGCCAAGAGGGGCTAGCGGCTAGCACAGATACGCAGTATTTT. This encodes CASSQEGLAASTDTQYF.